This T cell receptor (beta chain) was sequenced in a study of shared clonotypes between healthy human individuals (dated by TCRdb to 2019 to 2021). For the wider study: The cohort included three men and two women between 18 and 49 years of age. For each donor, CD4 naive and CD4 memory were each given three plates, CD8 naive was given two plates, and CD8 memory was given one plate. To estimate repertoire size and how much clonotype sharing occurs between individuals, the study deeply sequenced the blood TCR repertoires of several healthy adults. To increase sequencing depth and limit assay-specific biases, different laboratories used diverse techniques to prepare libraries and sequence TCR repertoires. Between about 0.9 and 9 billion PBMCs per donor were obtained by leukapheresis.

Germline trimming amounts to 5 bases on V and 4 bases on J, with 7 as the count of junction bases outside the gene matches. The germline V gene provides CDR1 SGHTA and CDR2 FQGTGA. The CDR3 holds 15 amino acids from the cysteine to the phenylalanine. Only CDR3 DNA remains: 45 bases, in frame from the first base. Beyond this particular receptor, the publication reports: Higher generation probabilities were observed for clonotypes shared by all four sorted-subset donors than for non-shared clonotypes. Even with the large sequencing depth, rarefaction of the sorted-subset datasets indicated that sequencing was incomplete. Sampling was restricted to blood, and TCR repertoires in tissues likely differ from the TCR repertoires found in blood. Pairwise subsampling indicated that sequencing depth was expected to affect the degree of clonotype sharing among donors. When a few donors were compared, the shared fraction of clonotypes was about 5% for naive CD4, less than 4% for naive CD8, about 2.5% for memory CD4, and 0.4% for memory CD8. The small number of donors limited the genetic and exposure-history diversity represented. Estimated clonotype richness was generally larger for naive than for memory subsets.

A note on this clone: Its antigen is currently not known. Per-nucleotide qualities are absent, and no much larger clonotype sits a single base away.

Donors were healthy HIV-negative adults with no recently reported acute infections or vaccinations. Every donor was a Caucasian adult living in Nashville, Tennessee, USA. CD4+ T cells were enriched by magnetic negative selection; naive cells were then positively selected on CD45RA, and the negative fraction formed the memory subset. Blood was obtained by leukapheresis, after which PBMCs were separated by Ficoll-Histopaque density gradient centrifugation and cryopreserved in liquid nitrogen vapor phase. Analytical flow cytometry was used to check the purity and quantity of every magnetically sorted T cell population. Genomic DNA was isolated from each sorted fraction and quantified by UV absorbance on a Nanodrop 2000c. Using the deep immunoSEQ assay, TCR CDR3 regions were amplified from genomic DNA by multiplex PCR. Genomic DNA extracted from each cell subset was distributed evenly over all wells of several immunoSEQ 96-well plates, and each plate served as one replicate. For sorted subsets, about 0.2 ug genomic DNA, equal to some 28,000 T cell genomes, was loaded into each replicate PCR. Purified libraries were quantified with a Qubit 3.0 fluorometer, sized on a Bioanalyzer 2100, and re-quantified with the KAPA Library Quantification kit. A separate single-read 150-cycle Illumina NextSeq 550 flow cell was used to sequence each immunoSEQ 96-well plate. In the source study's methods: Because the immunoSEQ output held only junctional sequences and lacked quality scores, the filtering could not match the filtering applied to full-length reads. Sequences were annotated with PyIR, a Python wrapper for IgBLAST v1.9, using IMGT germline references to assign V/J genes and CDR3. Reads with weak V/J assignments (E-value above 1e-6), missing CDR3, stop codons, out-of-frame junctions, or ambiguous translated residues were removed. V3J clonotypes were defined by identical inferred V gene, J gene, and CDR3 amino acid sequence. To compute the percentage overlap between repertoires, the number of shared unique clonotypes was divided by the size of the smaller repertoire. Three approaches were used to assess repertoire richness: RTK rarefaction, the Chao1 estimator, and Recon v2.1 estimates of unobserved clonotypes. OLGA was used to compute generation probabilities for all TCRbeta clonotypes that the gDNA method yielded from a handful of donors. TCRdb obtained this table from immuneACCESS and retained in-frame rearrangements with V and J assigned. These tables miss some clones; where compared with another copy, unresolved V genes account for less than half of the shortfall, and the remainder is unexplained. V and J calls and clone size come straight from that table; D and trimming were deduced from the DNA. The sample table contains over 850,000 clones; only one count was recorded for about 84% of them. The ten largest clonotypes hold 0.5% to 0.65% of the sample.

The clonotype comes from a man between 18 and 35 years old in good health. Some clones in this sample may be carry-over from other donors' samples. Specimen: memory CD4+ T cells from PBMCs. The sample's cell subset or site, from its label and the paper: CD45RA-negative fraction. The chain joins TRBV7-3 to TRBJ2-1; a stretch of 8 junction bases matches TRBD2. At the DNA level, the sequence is TGTGCCAGCAGCCCCTCTAGCGGGTTATACAATGAGCAGTTCTTC. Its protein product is CASSPSSGLYNEQFF.